This is a list of T cell receptor beta chains from one sample in a study of blood T cell repertoires in COVID-19. Only in-frame clones appear in the TCRdb table, and some are missing; sequencing was by immunoSEQ multiplex PCR. The sample records 150,000 to 200,000 clones, roughly 85% being singletons. The material sequenced was peripheral blood. These receptors all come from a man aged 55 to 70 with acute or convalescent COVID-19. The CDR3 runs from the conserved cysteine through the conserved F or W.

>TRBJ2-5|TRBV30
CACGGSDGQETQYF
>TRBJ2-1|TRBV28
CASNRGSYNEQFF
>TRBJ2-7|TRBV7-8
CASSLVSPNIGGEQYF
>TRBJ2-1|TRBV2
CASNGQRRENEQFF
>TRBJ2-5|TRBV3-1/TRBV3-2
CASSRGELAGGAQYF
>TRBJ2-7|TRBV28
CASSFYSYEQYF
>TRBJ2-7|TRBV5-1
CASSSKGTAYEQYF
>TRBJ2-2|TRBV7-3
CASSLRIPGLAGGTTTGELFF
>TRBJ1-6|TRBV5-1
CASSLLDRANSPLHF
>TRBJ1-1|TRBV7-3
CASSLNRNTEAFF
>TRBJ2-1|TRBV19
CASSITSGRVHEQFF
>TRBJ2-6|TRBV18
CASSLGQGNSGANVLTF
>TRBJ2-7|TRBV3-1/TRBV3-2
CASSQNAIHEQYF
>TRBJ2-3|TRBV7-3
CASSPGRGVTRRVDTQYF
>TRBJ1-6|TRBV7-9
CASSLATGSFSPLHF
>TRBJ2-7|TRBV28
CASSLAPGRKSSYEQYF
>TRBJ1-5|TRBV28
CASSPGTGGDQPQHF
>TRBJ1-5|TRBV12-3/TRBV12-4
CASREGNQPQHF
>TRBJ1-1|TRBV19
CASSTFLRTVNTEAFF
>TRBJ1-4|TRBV7-2
CASSLVGGNEKLFF
>TRBJ1-4|TRBV5-1
CASSLGGTGASNEKLFF
>TRBJ2-1|TRBV6-5
CASSQDRGKQFF
>TRBJ2-3|TRBV9
CASSAGHLRRTDTQYF
>TRBJ1-1|TRBV6-4
CASSDEVNTEAFF
>TRBJ1-6|TRBV28
CASSPAAGYNSPLHF
>TRBJ1-2|TRBV18
CASSPPGQGIYGYTF
>TRBJ2-1|TRBV6-5
CASSQLAGEYEQFF
>TRBJ2-1|TRBV27
CASRPGTSGHNEQFF
>TRBJ2-7|TRBV5-1
CASSLVLGGSYEQYF
>TRBJ2-3|TRBV27
CASSPFGSTDTQYF
>TRBJ2-2|TRBV11-3
CASSLANRGHNGELFF
>TRBJ1-3|TRBV27
CASSLSGTAGNTIYF
>TRBJ2-7|TRBV27
CASSLWAGSYEQYF
>TRBJ1-5|TRBV19
CASRDGQGANQPQHF
>TRBJ1-1|TRBV6-6
CASSYLNEPEGPF
>TRBJ2-7|TRBV19
CASARGRAYEQYF
>TRBJ2-7|TRBV15
CATSRFSGAGSYEQYF
>TRBJ2-5|TRBV3-1/TRBV3-2
CASSQMSGGETQYF
>TRBJ1-2|TRBV2
CASSESYYGYTF
>TRBJ2-1|TRBV19
CASLRDFQFF
>TRBJ2-7|TRBV18
CASSQGQGFHEQYF
>TRBJ1-5|TRBV6-6
CASSYSTGASNQPQHF
>TRBJ2-2|TRBV25-1
CASGSTGPNTGELFF
>TRBJ2-1|TRBV7-9
CASSSSGTSLYNEQFF
>TRBJ1-6|TRBV9
CASSPGDRYNSPLHF
>TRBJ2-5|TRBV27
CASTRTGSGTQYF
>TRBJ2-1|TRBV2
CASSEFGTGRYNEQFF